The rows below give T cell receptor beta chains drawn from one sample of a study of T cells after posttransplantation cyclophosphamide. Profiled with immunoSEQ multiplex PCR; TCRdb holds only in-frame clones, not every one. Listed for the sample are about 7,700 clones, none seen a single time. The sample was PBMCs, taken after allogeneic stem cell transplant with posttransplant cyclophosphamide. The source of these receptors is a female patient in her fifties or sixties who received an allogeneic stem cell transplant from an unrelated donor, was CMV-positive, and had acute GVHD only. Some T cells here may be from the graft donor. The CDR3 runs from the conserved cysteine through the conserved F or W. Each record gives: V gene, clone size, J gene, D gene, CDR3 protein, CDR3 DNA. D genes are given only for firm matches. The size of a clone is reported for some rows only, either as once, few or many, or as a class for expanded clones.

TRBV5-8	medium-sized	TRBJ2-7	NA	CASSIQGYEQYF	TGTGCCAGCAGCATCCAGGGCTACGAGCAGTACTTC
TRBV5-4	many	TRBJ2-7	NA	CASSLEAGADEQYF	TGTGCCAGCAGCTTGGAGGCGGGTGCAGACGAGCAGTACTTC
TRBV6-1	many	TRBJ1-1	TRBD1	CASSEHRGSAAFF	TGTGCCAGCAGTGAACACAGGGGGTCGGCAGCTTTCTTT
TRBV7-2	many	TRBJ1-1	TRBD1	CASSRYRGQNTEAFF	TGTGCCAGCAGCCGCTACAGGGGGCAGAACACTGAAGCTTTCTTT
TRBV7-8	many	TRBJ2-7	NA	CASSRTVRGSPYEQYF	TGTGCCAGCAGCCGCACCGTGAGGGGGAGTCCCTACGAGCAGTACTTC
TRBV4-2	few	TRBJ1-2	NA	CASSRGPGPGVINYGYTF	TGTGCCAGCAGCCGAGGGCCAGGACCAGGGGTTATAAACTATGGCTACACCTTC
TRBV11-2	many	TRBJ2-1	NA	CASSLALLRGKNNEQFF	TGTGCCAGCAGCTTAGCCCTGCTTAGAGGGAAGAACAATGAGCAGTTCTTC
TRBV7-9	many	TRBJ2-1	TRBD2	CASSESRTSGRGGEQFF	TGTGCCAGCAGCGAAAGTCGGACTAGCGGGAGGGGAGGTGAGCAGTTCTTC
TRBV4-2	many	TRBJ2-1	TRBD2	CASSGGTSGYNEQFF	TGTGCCAGCAGCGGAGGGACTAGCGGTTACAATGAGCAGTTCTTC
TRBV7-6	many	TRBJ2-6	NA	CASSSSQGGVAGANVLTF	TGTGCCAGCAGCTCCTCACAGGGGGGGGTAGCTGGGGCCAACGTCCTGACTTTC
TRBV5-1	many	TRBJ2-7	TRBD1	CASSHRGLDEQYF	TGCGCCAGCAGTCACAGGGGGCTGGACGAGCAGTACTTC
TRBV28	many	TRBJ2-7	NA	CASSLTNRAPIYEQYF	TGTGCCAGCAGTTTAACCAACAGGGCCCCTATCTACGAGCAGTACTTC
TRBV28	many	TRBJ2-7	TRBD1	CASNPGTGDEQYF	TGTGCCAGTAACCCCGGGACAGGGGACGAGCAGTACTTC
TRBV6-5	medium-sized	TRBJ1-4	NA	CASTNEGGEDEKLFF	TGTGCCAGCACCAACGAGGGAGGTGAGGATGAAAAACTGTTTTTT
TRBV7-2	few	TRBJ2-1	TRBD1	CASSPRDRYNEQFF	TGTGCCAGCAGCCCCCGGGACAGATACAATGAGCAGTTCTTC
TRBV19	many	TRBJ2-3	NA	CASSHSTDTQYF	TGTGCCAGTAGTCACTCCACAGATACGCAGTATTTT
TRBV9	many	TRBJ2-7	TRBD1	CASSVGTAAYEQYF	TGTGCCAGCAGCGTCGGGACAGCTGCCTACGAGCAGTACTTC
TRBV7-9	medium-sized	TRBJ1-1	NA	CASSSNRVGNTEAFF	TGTGCCAGCAGCTCTAACAGGGTAGGGAACACTGAAGCTTTCTTT
TRBV6-4	many	TRBJ1-1	TRBD1	CASSSTIGDSALMNTEAFF	TGTGCCAGCAGCTCTACGATAGGGGACAGCGCGCTTATGAACACTGAAGCTTTCTTT
TRBV15	many	TRBJ2-3	NA	CATSSHRGTDTQYF	TGTGCCACCAGCTCGCACCGGGGGACAGATACGCAGTATTTT
TRBV28	many	TRBJ1-2	NA	CASSFPPGRNYGYTF	TGTGCCAGCAGTTTTCCCCCTGGCAGGAACTATGGCTACACCTTC
TRBV19	many	TRBJ2-3	TRBD2	CASSIWEGSSTDTQYF	TGTGCCAGTAGTATATGGGAGGGGTCGAGCACAGATACGCAGTATTTT
TRBV7-2	many	TRBJ2-3	TRBD1	CASSPPPQGDTQYF	TGTGCCAGCAGCCCCCCCCCACAGGGGGATACGCAGTATTTT
TRBV7-9	few	TRBJ2-3	TRBD2	CASSFLETSGITDTQYF	TGTGCCAGCAGCTTCCTTGAGACTAGCGGGATAACAGATACGCAGTATTTT
TRBV27	NA	TRBJ2-7	NA	CASSLSFYTSQLDGEQYF	TGTGCCAGCAGTTTATCGTTTTACACTAGCCAACTTGATGGCGAGCAGTACTTC
TRBV28	medium-sized	TRBJ2-7	NA	CASSLSLRSYEQYF	TGTGCCAGCAGTTTAAGTCTGCGGAGCTACGAGCAGTACTTC
TRBV7-9	many	TRBJ2-1	TRBD1	CASSGTGFTYNEQFF	TGTGCCAGCAGCGGGACAGGTTTTACCTACAATGAGCAGTTCTTC
TRBV4-3	many	TRBJ1-2	TRBD1	CASSPGTEVKYGYTF	TGCGCCAGCAGCCCCGGGACAGAAGTTAAGTATGGCTACACCTTC
TRBV5-1	many	TRBJ1-4	NA	CASAQTGKRGEKLFF	TGCGCCAGCGCCCAAACAGGGAAGAGGGGAGAAAAACTGTTTTTT
TRBV6-5	medium-sized	TRBJ1-4	TRBD1	CASSYSIRGANEKLFF	TGTGCCAGCAGTTACTCGATCAGGGGGGCTAATGAAAAACTGTTTTTT
TRBV18	many	TRBJ2-6	TRBD1	CASSPPGQGGSGANVLTF	TGTGCCAGCTCACCTCCGGGACAGGGGGGGTCTGGGGCCAACGTCCTGACTTTC
TRBV7-9	few	TRBJ2-7	TRBD2	CASSLSGRAGEQYF	TGTGCCAGCAGCTTAAGCGGGAGGGCCGGGGAGCAGTACTTC
TRBV7-8	NA	TRBJ2-4	NA	CASDPLRGAKNIQYF	TGTGCCAGCGATCCTCTCCGGGGGGCCAAAAACATTCAGTACTTC
TRBV2	many	TRBJ2-7	NA	CASRVSTSGGEQYF	TGTGCCAGCAGAGTCAGTACATCCGGGGGCGAGCAGTACTTC
TRBV9	medium-sized	TRBJ1-1	NA	CASSVGTKREAFF	TGTGCCAGCAGCGTAGGCACGAAGCGTGAAGCTTTCTTT
TRBV7-9	few	TRBJ2-7	NA	CASSANSRYEQYF	TGTGCCAGCAGCGCGAACAGCCGCTACGAGCAGTACTTC
TRBV19	many	TRBJ1-4	NA	CASSSFGQSEKLFF	TGTGCCAGTAGTTCCTTTGGACAGTCTGAAAAACTGTTTTTT
TRBV15	many	TRBJ2-5	NA	CATSRDSGQETQYF	TGTGCCACCAGCAGAGATAGCGGCCAAGAGACCCAGTACTTC